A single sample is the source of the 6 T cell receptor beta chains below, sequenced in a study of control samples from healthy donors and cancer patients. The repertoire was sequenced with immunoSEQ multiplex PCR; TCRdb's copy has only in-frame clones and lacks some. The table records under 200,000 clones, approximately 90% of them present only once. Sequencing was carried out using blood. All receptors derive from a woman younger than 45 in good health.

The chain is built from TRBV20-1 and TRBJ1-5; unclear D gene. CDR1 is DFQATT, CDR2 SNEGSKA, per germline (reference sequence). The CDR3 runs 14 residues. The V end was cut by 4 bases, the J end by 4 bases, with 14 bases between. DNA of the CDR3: TGCAGTGCTATTGACTTTATAGGGAATCAGCCCCAGCATTTT. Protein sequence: CSAIDFIGNQPQHF.

Written as DNA, the CDR3 is TGTGCCAGCAGTTTAGGAGCCTCTTCTGGGGCCAACGTCCTGACTTTC. This gives the protein CASSLGASSGANVLTF. The rearrangement joins TRBV27 to TRBJ2-6; no clear D. CDR1 is MNHEY, CDR2 SMNVEV, per germline (reference sequence). Trimming removed 2 bases at V and 1 base at J, with 9 bases between. The CDR3 consists of 16 residues.

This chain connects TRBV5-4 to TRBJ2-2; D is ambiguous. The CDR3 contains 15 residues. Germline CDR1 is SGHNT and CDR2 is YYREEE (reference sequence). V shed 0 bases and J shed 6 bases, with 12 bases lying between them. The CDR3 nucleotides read TGTGCCAGCAGCTTGGCGACTCTAGGTGCCGGGGAGCTGTTTTTT. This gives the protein CASSLATLGAGELFF.

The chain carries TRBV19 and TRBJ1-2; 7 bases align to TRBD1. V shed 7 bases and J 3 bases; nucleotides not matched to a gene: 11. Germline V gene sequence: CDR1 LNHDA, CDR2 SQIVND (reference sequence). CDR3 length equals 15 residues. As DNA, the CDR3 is TGTGCCAGTACTATTCCGGGACAGCGAGACTATGGCTACACCTTC. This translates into CASTIPGQRDYGYTF.

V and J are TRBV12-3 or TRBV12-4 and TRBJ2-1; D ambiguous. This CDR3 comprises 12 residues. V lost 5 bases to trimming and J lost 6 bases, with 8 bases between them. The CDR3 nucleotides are TGTGCCAGCAGTCCTTTTACCAATGAGCAGTTCTTC. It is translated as CASSPFTNEQFF.

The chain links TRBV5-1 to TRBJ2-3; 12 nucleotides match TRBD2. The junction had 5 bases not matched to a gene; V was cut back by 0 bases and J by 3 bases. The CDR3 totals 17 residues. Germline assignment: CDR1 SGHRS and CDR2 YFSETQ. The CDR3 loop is CASSLGSSGRATDTQYF. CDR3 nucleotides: TGCGCCAGCAGCTTGGGTTCTAGCGGGAGGGCGACAGATACGCAGTATTTT.